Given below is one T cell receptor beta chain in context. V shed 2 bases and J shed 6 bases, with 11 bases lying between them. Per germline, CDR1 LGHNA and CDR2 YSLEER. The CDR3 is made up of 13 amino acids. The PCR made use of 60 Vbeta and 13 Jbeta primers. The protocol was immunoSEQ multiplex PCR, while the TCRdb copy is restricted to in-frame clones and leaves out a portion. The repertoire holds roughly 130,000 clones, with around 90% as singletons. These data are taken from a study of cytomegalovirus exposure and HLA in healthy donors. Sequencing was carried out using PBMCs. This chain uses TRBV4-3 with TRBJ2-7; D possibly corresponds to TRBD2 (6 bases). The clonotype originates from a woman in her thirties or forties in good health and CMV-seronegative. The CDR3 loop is CASSQIRGGEQYF. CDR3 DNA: TGCGCCAGCAGCCAAATTCGGGGAGGCGAGCAGTACTTC.